Each of the 24 T cell receptor beta chains below was sequenced from the same sample in a study of blood T cell repertoires in COVID-19. Data came from immunoSEQ multiplex PCR; TCRdb stores just in-frame clones and leaves some out. In the table there are over 110,000 clones, approximately 81% of which are singletons. Sequencing used peripheral blood. These receptors originate from a human donor in a cohort sampled during active COVID-19.

The genes are TRBV28 and TRBJ2-6; 9 bases align to TRBD1. V lost 6 bases and J lost 1; bases outside the gene matches: 7. CDR3 length equals 17 residues. Per the germline V gene, CDR1 is MDHEN and CDR2 is SYDVKM. For the CDR3, the DNA is TGTGCCAGCAGGTCCGGGACAGGGCCGTCTGGGGCCAACGTCCTGACTTTC. Its translation: CASRSGTGPSGANVLTF.

This clone was picked up one time. This rearrangement joins TRBV3-1 (or the pseudogene TRBV3-2) to TRBJ1-2; 7 nucleotides line up with TRBD1. The germline V gene encodes CDR1 LGHDT and CDR2 YNNKEL (reference sequence). J gave up 5 bases and V 4 bases, and 10 bases lay outside the gene matches. The CDR3 loop spans 15 amino acids. Here the CDR3 reads CASSRAGDRRYGYTF. The DNA of the CDR3 is TGTGCCAGCAGCCGAGCGGGGGACAGAAGGTATGGCTACACCTTC.

Only a few counts were recorded for this clone. This chain joins TRBV27 and TRBJ2-7; 9 bases are shared with TRBD1. CDR1 and CDR2 from the germline V gene are MNHEY and SMNVEV (reference sequence). V was clipped by 3 bases and J by 5 bases; unmatched bases: 8. CDR3 length equals 15 residues. The CDR3 DNA is TGTGCCAGCAGTTTCACCGGGACAGGGAGGGACGAGCAGTACTTC. The encoded protein is CASSFTGTGRDEQYF.

This clone was seen a single time. The chain recombines TRBV7-8 with TRBJ2-3; the match to TRBD2 covers 12 bases. J was trimmed by 6 bases and V by 3 bases; bases with no gene match: 13. Looked up from germline, CDR1 is SGHVS and CDR2 is FQNEAQ. This CDR3 has 18 amino acids. Here the CDR3 reads CASSFSRGLAGTGDTQYF. The CDR3, as DNA: TGTGCCAGCAGCTTTTCCCGGGGACTAGCGGGCACGGGGGATACGCAGTATTTT.

The chain couples TRBV5-1 to TRBJ2-5, with 11 bases that match TRBD1. The V gene's germline CDR1 is SGHRS and CDR2 YFSETQ. The CDR3 runs 14 residues. V trimming: 5 bases; J trimming: 3 bases; junction bases outside the gene matches: 3. CDR3 in DNA: TGCGCCAGCAGTGGACAGGGGGCTAAAGAGACCCAGTACTTC. Its protein is CASSGQGAKETQYF.

The chain joins TRBV27 to TRBJ1-2, with TRBD1 identical over 7 bases. The CDR3 consists of 13 residues. The germline CDR1 and CDR2 sequences are MNHEY and SMNVEV (reference sequence). Trimming removed 3 bases from V and 4 bases from J; junction bases left unmatched: 2. CDR3 residues: CASSLTGFYGYTF. CDR3 in DNA: TGTGCCAGCAGTTTGACAGGGTTCTATGGCTACACCTTC.

The rearrangement joins TRBV28 to TRBJ2-7, with 8 bases that match TRBD2. Germline trimming cut 10 bases from V and 4 bases from J; bases unmatched to any gene: 9. CDR1 is MDHEN and CDR2 is SYDVKM in the germline V gene. The CDR3 is 13 amino acids. The chain's CDR3 is CANPLAERYEQYF. In nucleotides, the CDR3 is TGTGCCAACCCACTAGCGGAACGGTACGAGCAGTACTTC.

The chain links TRBV27 to TRBJ2-3, with TRBD2 matching 10 bases. The CDR3 loop spans 15 amino acids. The germline CDR1 and CDR2 sequences are MNHEY and SMNVEV (reference sequence). The junction had 5 bases not matched to a gene; V was cut back by 5 bases and J by 3 bases. The CDR3 sequence: CASSVASGSTDTQYF. The CDR3 coding sequence is TGTGCCAGCAGTGTCGCTAGCGGGAGTACAGATACGCAGTATTTT.

The chain couples TRBV2 to TRBJ1-1; a weak D match, TRBD1 (6 bases). The germline V gene encodes CDR1 SNHLY and CDR2 FYNNEI. The V end lost 8 bases, the J end lost 6 bases, and 16 bases lay between the germline ends. CDR3 length: 13 residues. The CDR3 DNA follows: TGTGCCAGCTTCACAGGGACCTCTCCTGAAGCTTTCTTT. It specifies CASFTGTSPEAFF. Variable domain in full (rest from reference TRBV2 and TRBJ1-1): EPEVTQTPSHQVTQMGQEVILRCVPISNHLYFYWYRQILGQKVEFLVSFYNNEISEKSEIFDDQFSVERPDGSNFTLKIRSTKLEDSAMYFCASFTGTSPEAFFGQGTRLTVV.

This chain uses TRBV7-9 with TRBJ2-1; TRBD2 aligns across 10 bases. Per germline, CDR1 SEHNR and CDR2 FQNEAQ (reference sequence). After removal of 5 bases from V and 10 bases from J, the junction contained 8 bases not matched to a gene. This CDR3 is 14 amino acids long. CDR3 sequence reads: CASSLIAGGYEQFF. The CDR3 coding sequence is TGTGCCAGCAGCCTGATAGCGGGAGGATACGAGCAGTTCTTC.

This chain uses TRBV2 with TRBJ1-4, with D perhaps TRBD1 (6 bases). Germline V CDR1 and CDR2: SNHLY, FYNNEI. The CDR3 contains 13 residues. Deletions cut 9 bases from V and 5 bases from J, with 13 bases between. As DNA, the CDR3 is TGTGCCAGTGTCAGGGGTCAGAATGAAAAACTGTTTTTT. Its translation: CASVRGQNEKLFF.

The V gene is TRBV7-3, the J gene TRBJ2-5; tentatively, D is TRBD2 (5 bases). The germline CDR1 and CDR2 sequences are SGHTA and FQGTGA. V shed 4 bases and J shed 7 bases, with 16 bases lying between them. CDR3 length: 14 amino acids. CDR3 nucleotide sequence: TGTGCCAGCAGCTCATCCGGGGATCGCGTGACCCAGTACTTC. Amino acid sequence: CASSSSGDRVTQYF.

The chain carries TRBV7-6 and TRBJ1-1; 9 bases line up with TRBD1. Trimming cost V 5 bases and J 1 base; bases outside gene matches: 8. The CDR3 loop spans 16 amino acids. In germline, CDR1 is SGHVS, CDR2 FNYEAQ. CDR3 residues: CASSPRQGGENTEAFF. DNA for the CDR3: TGTGCCAGCAGCCCTCGACAGGGGGGTGAGAACACTGAAGCTTTCTTT.

The V and J genes are TRBV5-4 and TRBJ1-2; TRBD1 agrees at 7 bases. After removal of 4 bases from V and 4 bases from J, the junction contained 7 bases not matched to a gene. The CDR3 totals 14 residues. Germline CDR1 and CDR2: SGHNT and YYREEE (reference sequence). CDR3: CASSPRDSVYGYTF. For the CDR3, the DNA is TGTGCCAGCAGCCCCCGGGACAGCGTCTATGGCTACACCTTC. The full variable domain, in which reference TRBV5-4 and TRBJ1-2 provide the parts outside the CDR3, is ETGVTQSPTHLIKTRGQQVTLRCSSQSGHNTVSWYQQALGQGPQFIFQYYREEENGRGNFPPRFSGLQFPNYSSELNVNALELDDSALYLCASSPRDSVYGYTFGSGTRLTVV.

The chain is built from TRBV18 and TRBJ2-2; 7 nucleotides line up with TRBD1. The V gene end was trimmed by 3 bases and the J gene end by 4 bases; junction bases not matched to a gene: 5. The CDR3 is 15 residues long. Looked up from germline, CDR1 is KGHSH and CDR2 is LQKENI. CDR3 bases: TGTGCCAGCTCACCGCCGGGACAGTCCACCGGGGAGCTGTTTTTT. Translating it yields CASSPPGQSTGELFF.

J is TRBJ2-7 and V is TRBV5-4, with TRBD2 identical over 9 bases. The CDR3 is 15 residues long. Germline CDR1 reads SGHNT; CDR2 reads YYREEE (reference sequence). Trimming took 0 bases from V and 4 from J; bases not matched to a gene: 5. The CDR3 spells CASSLDPSGTYEQYF. As DNA, the CDR3 is TGTGCCAGCAGCTTGGATCCTAGCGGGACGTACGAGCAGTACTTC.

V usage is TRBV3-1 (or the pseudogene TRBV3-2) and J usage is TRBJ1-1; D not resolved. This CDR3 comprises 12 residues. Germline V gives CDR1 LGHDT, CDR2 YNNKEL (reference sequence). Trimming took off 2 bases at V and 11 bases at J, with 12 bases between the two ends. The DNA for the CDR3 is TGTGCCAGCAGCCAATATCAGGTGGGTGCTTTCTTT. It specifies CASSQYQVGAFF.

The rearrangement links TRBV6-2 or TRBV6-3 to TRBJ1-1, with D possibly TRBD1 on 5 matching bases. V was shortened by 4 bases and J by 5 bases, with 20 bases between the two germline ends. Germline assignment: CDR1 MNHEY and CDR2 SVGEGT. CDR3 size: 16 residues. The CDR3, as DNA: TGTGCCAGCAGTTTAAACGCCGGAGGGGTACGAACTGAAGCTTTCTTT. Its translation: CASSLNAGGVRTEAFF.

This clone occurred once. The rearrangement links TRBV5-6 to TRBJ2-2; TRBD2 aligns across 9 bases. The V gene's germline CDR1 is SGHDT and CDR2 YYEEEE. Trimming took 0 bases from V and 0 from J; bases not matched to a gene: 6. This CDR3 has 18 amino acids. In DNA, the CDR3 is TGTGCCAGCAGCTTGGGGCTAGCGGGGTTGCCGAACACCGGGGAGCTGTTTTTT. As protein: CASSLGLAGLPNTGELFF.

The chain has TRBV5-1 and TRBJ2-7, with TRBD1 matching 10 bases. This CDR3 has 17 residues. Unmatched junction bases numbered 9, after V lost 0 bases and J lost 3 bases. CDR1 and CDR2 from the germline V gene are SGHRS and YFSETQ. The CDR3 sequence: CASSLASSWDRGYEQYF. CDR3 bases: TGCGCCAGCAGCTTGGCCAGTAGCTGGGACAGGGGCTACGAGCAGTACTTC.

The rearrangement joins TRBV9 to TRBJ2-3, with 9 nucleotides matching TRBD2. The CDR3 contains 17 residues. V lost 3 bases and J lost 4; bases outside the gene matches: 12. Germline V gene sequence: CDR1 SGDLS, CDR2 YYNGEE. The CDR3 spells CASSAGASGRFADTQYF. The DNA of the CDR3 is TGTGCCAGCAGCGCAGGAGCCAGCGGGAGGTTCGCAGATACGCAGTATTTT.

The V call is TRBV5-6, the J call TRBJ2-4; 11 nucleotides line up with TRBD2. The germline gives CDR1 SGHDT, CDR2 YYEEEE. The CDR3 spans 15 residues. The V segment lost 8 bases and the J segment 2 bases; nucleotides outside the gene matches: 6. CDR3 in DNA: TGTGCCAGTAAGACTAGCGGGAATACCAAAAACATTCAGTACTTC. Residues: CASKTSGNTKNIQYF. Supplemented by reference TRBV5-6 and TRBJ2-4, the full variable domain reads DAGVTQSPTHLIKTRGQQVTLRCSPKSGHDTVSWYQQALGQGPQFIFQYYEEEERQRGNFPDRFSGHQFPNYSSELNVNALLLGDSALYLCASKTSGNTKNIQYFGAGTRLSVL.

The chain is built from TRBV28 and TRBJ2-2, with 9 bases matching TRBD1. CDR1 is MDHEN and CDR2 is SYDVKM in the germline V gene. The CDR3 length is 15 residues. The ends lost 8 bases at V and 8 bases at J; junction bases unmatched: 12. This CDR3 reads CASGVGQGFFGELFF. DNA of the CDR3: TGTGCCAGCGGCGTGGGACAGGGTTTTTTTGGGGAGCTGTTTTTT. Full variable domain (missing parts from reference TRBV28 and TRBJ2-2): DVKVTQSSRYLVKRTGEKVFLECVQDMDHENMFWYRQDPGLGLRLIYFSYDVKMKEKGDIPEGYSVSREKKERFSLILESASTNQTSMYLCASGVGQGFFGELFFGEGSRLTVL.

CDR3 protein: CASGRAYNEQFF. The CDR3 DNA follows: TGTGCCAGCGGGAGGGCCTACAATGAGCAGTTCTTC. This chain joins TRBV7-2 and TRBJ2-1; 7 positions match TRBD2. Germline V lookup: CDR1 SGHTA, CDR2 FQGNSA. The CDR3 runs 12 residues. J lost 2 bases, V lost 8 bases, and 0 bases had no gene match.